What follows are 28 T cell receptor beta chains derived from one specimen sequenced in a study of blood T cells in healthy people across ages. The authors ran a second PCR of roughly 6 to 12 cycles using a sample-barcoded 5' primer and a J-beta primer mix. MiXCR, applied by TCRdb to the 5' RACE reads, yields one record per CDR3 protein. The profile shows roughly 1.7 million distinct CDR3 sequences, 30% to 35% of them singletons. Sequenced material: blood. The receptor set was obtained from a woman aged 25 to 39 in good health.

This rearrangement joins TRBV28 to TRBJ2-3; perhaps TRBD2 as D (6 bases). This CDR3 is built from 16 residues. Trimming stripped 4 bases from V and 5 bases from J, with 19 bases between. CDR1 is MDHEN and CDR2 is SYDVKM in the germline V gene. CDR3 in DNA: TGTGCCAGCAGTTCCCTTGGTGCGGGATCGAAAGATACGCAGTATTTT. Amino acid sequence: CASSSLGAGSKDTQYF.

V usage is TRBV7-8 and J usage is TRBJ1-4; D not resolved. Germline values: CDR1 SGHVS, CDR2 FQNEAQ. This CDR3 contains 19 residues. V dropped 5 bases and J dropped 5 bases, with 27 bases sitting between them. The CDR3 sequence is CASSHLRRLHYHPNEKLFF. The CDR3 nucleotides are TGTGCCAGCAGCCATCTCAGGAGGTTACACTACCACCCGAATGAAAAACTGTTTTTT.

The chain has TRBV24-1 and TRBJ2-1, with a weak D call TRBD2 (6 bases). The CDR3 is 15 amino acids. V dropped 4 bases and J dropped 11 bases, with 20 bases sitting between them. The germline V gene encodes CDR1 KGHDR and CDR2 SFDVKD. CDR3: CATSDPRVSSAQQFF. For the CDR3, the DNA is TGTGCCACCAGTGACCCAAGGGTCTCTAGCGCTCAGCAGTTCTTC.

V and J are TRBV3-1 and TRBJ2-7; tentatively, D is TRBD1 or TRBD2 (5 bases each). Trimming pared 2 bases from V and 7 bases from J, leaving 18 bases between. The length of the CDR3 is 15 residues. CDR1 and CDR2 (germline): LGHDT, YNNKEL (reference sequence). The CDR3 region has the DNA TGTGCCAGCAGCCAACGGAATCGCCGGGGCGGAGAGCAGTACTTC. Protein: CASSQRNRRGGEQYF.

The chain has TRBV6-5 and TRBJ2-3; a possible D gene is TRBD1 (6 bases). This CDR3 region has 15 residues. V was clipped by 2 bases and J by 1 base, with 10 bases between them. From germline, CDR1 is MNHEY and CDR2 SVGAGI. The CDR3 reads CASSYEGVGTDTQYF. In nucleotides, the CDR3 is TGTGCCAGCAGTTACGAGGGGGTGGGCACAGATACGCAGTATTTT.

This clonotype has just a few counts. The V and J genes are TRBV10-3 and TRBJ2-3; a possible D gene is TRBD2 (5 bases). From germline, CDR1 is ENHRY and CDR2 SYGVKD. The CDR3 is 14 residues long. V lost 0 bases to trimming and J lost 6 bases, with 10 bases between them. The DNA for the CDR3 is TGTGCCATCAGTGAGTCGGGAGTTGGGGATACGCAGTATTTT. This gives the protein CAISESGVGDTQYF.

This clonotype was observed a handful of times. Compared with germline, one end of the junction differs, possibly owing to a read error. V is TRBV10-1 and J is TRBJ2-5; 10 bases are a match to TRBD2. The CDR3 length is 15 residues. Germline loops: CDR1 WNHNN, CDR2 SYGVQD (reference sequence). The CDR3 spells CDSSEVAGGKETQYF. The CDR3, as DNA: TGCGACAGCAGTGAGGTAGCGGGAGGAAAGGAGACCCAGTACTTC.

V usage is TRBV6-1 and J usage is TRBJ2-4, with 7 bases aligning to TRBD2. TRBJ2-7 matches the DNA end more closely, so the J call is doubtful. CDR1 MNHNS and CDR2 SASEGT come from the germline V gene. The length of the CDR3 is 15 residues. The CDR3 loop reads CASSEALSGVGEQYF. For the CDR3, the DNA is TGTGCCAGCAGTGAAGCGCTGAGCGGGGTGGGCGAGCAGTACTTC.

This clonotype showed up just once. This chain uses TRBV4-1 with TRBJ2-1; the D gene is possibly TRBD1 (6 bases). The CDR3 has 17 amino acids. Germline CDR1 reads MGHRA; CDR2 reads YSYEKL. V was trimmed by 1 base and J by 4 bases, leaving 17 bases between them. The DNA of the CDR3 is TGCGCCAGCAGCCAAGGAAACGGACAGAGAAGATACAATGAGCAGTTCTTC. It is translated as CASSQGNGQRRYNEQFF.

This clonotype was seen a handful of times. The chain recombines TRBV7-9 with TRBJ1-2, with D perhaps TRBD1 (5 bases). With 4 bases removed from V and 1 base from J, the gap between germline ends came to 16 bases. Per the germline V gene, CDR1 is SEHNR and CDR2 is FQNEAQ (reference sequence). The CDR3 extends over 16 amino acids. DNA of the CDR3: TGTGCCAGCAGCTCGTCGCTGGGGGGTGGTAACTATGGCTACACCTTC. Translation gives CASSSSLGGGNYGYTF.

The V gene is TRBV6-2 or TRBV6-3, the J gene TRBJ1-2, with no clear D. The germline V gene has CDR1 MNHEY and CDR2 SVGEGT. CDR3 size: 14 residues. V lost 6 bases, J lost 4 bases, and 15 bases lay in between. CDR3 loop: CASSEPGHTYGYTF. In DNA, the CDR3 is TGTGCCAGCAGCGAGCCGGGTCATACCTATGGCTACACCTTC.

V gene TRBV10-3 combines with J gene TRBJ2-3; 7 bases line up with TRBD2. CDR1 is ENHRY and CDR2 is SYGVKD in the germline V gene. The CDR3 length is 13 residues. Losses at the gene ends were 4 bases for V and 3 bases for J; bases not matched to a gene: 1. CDR3 residues: CAISGRETDTQYF. The DNA of the CDR3 is TGTGCCATCAGTGGGCGGGAGACAGATACGCAGTATTTT.

A few counts support this clonotype. The chain combines TRBV15 with TRBJ2-5; weak D call: TRBD2 (5 bases). The CDR3 runs to 14 residues. V lost 3 bases and J 1 base, leaving 9 bases between the germline ends. Germline V gives CDR1 LNHNV, CDR2 YYDKDF (reference sequence). The CDR3 coding sequence is TGTGCCACCAGCAGGAGGGCCTCCCAAGAGACCCAGTACTTC. This gives the protein CATSRRASQETQYF.

The chain carries TRBV28 and TRBJ2-1, with a possible D match to TRBD2 (6 bases). Germline assignment: CDR1 MDHEN and CDR2 SYDVKM. This CDR3 has 15 amino acids. Trimming stripped 6 bases from V and 2 bases from J, with 14 bases between. For the CDR3, the DNA is TGTGCCAGCAGGCAAGGAGGGGCGACCTACAATGAGCAGTTCTTC. It codes for CASRQGGATYNEQFF.

The chain carries TRBV4-1 and TRBJ2-5, with a tentative D call TRBD2 (6 bases). CDR1 and CDR2 (germline): MGHRA, YSYEKL. There are 14 residues in the CDR3. Trimming took off 1 base at V and 6 bases at J, with 12 bases between the two ends. The CDR3 here is CASSQGAGPQTQYF. The CDR3 nucleotides read TGCGCCAGCAGCCAAGGGGCGGGGCCGCAGACCCAGTACTTC.

The V call is TRBV13, the J call TRBJ1-1, with D possibly being TRBD1 (5 bases). Germline values: CDR1 PRHDT, CDR2 FYEKMQ (reference sequence). This CDR3 contains 14 residues. Deletions cut 4 bases from V and 1 base from J, with 10 bases between. The CDR3 reads CASSSDTENTEAFF. The CDR3 nucleotides read TGTGCCAGCAGCTCGGACACTGAGAACACTGAAGCTTTCTTT.

This clonotype was counted a few times. The chain has TRBV6-2 or TRBV6-3 and TRBJ2-7; 10 nucleotides align to TRBD2. The germline V gene has CDR1 MNHEY and CDR2 SVGEGT. The CDR3 covers 16 residues. With 6 bases clipped from V and 4 bases from J, the junction kept 12 bases outside the gene matches. CDR3 amino acids: CASRMSGRALRYEQYF. DNA for the CDR3: TGTGCCAGCAGAATGAGCGGGAGGGCCCTCAGATACGAGCAGTACTTC.

The chain carries TRBV29-1 and TRBJ2-1, with 9 bases identical to TRBD2. Germline values: CDR1 SQVTM, CDR2 ANQGSEA. Trimming at V came to 6 bases and at J to 3 bases, leaving 3 bases not matched to a gene. This CDR3 has 13 amino acids. The CDR3 DNA sequence: TGCAGCGTGAGGACTAGCGACTACAATGAGCAGTTCTTC. Protein: CSVRTSDYNEQFF.

This clonotype was counted between two and nine times. The chain combines TRBV3-1 with TRBJ2-1, with D possibly TRBD1 on 6 matching bases. Trimming took off 9 bases at V and 8 bases at J, with 14 bases between the two ends. The CDR3 runs to 12 residues. Looked up from germline, CDR1 is LGHDT and CDR2 is YNNKEL (reference sequence). DNA of the CDR3: TGTGCCAGTACAGGGCTTGCGGATGAGCAGTTCTTC. Residues: CASTGLADEQFF.

This clonotype has only a few counts. The V and J genes are TRBV7-2 and TRBJ2-7; TRBD2 aligns across 9 bases. The germline CDR1 and CDR2 sequences are SGHTA and FQGNSA. Unmatched junction bases numbered 3, after V lost 0 bases and J lost 3 bases. This CDR3 region has 15 residues. The CDR3 nucleotides read TGTGCCAGCAGCTTAGCGCGGGGGGGCCACTACGAGCAGTACTTC. This encodes CASSLARGGHYEQYF.

The chain recombines TRBV7-2 with TRBJ2-1; tentative D call: TRBD2 (5 bases). Germline V CDR1 and CDR2: SGHTA, FQGNSA. Between the trimmed V and J ends, which lost 2 bases and 13 bases, there was a span of 12 bases. The CDR3 runs to 12 residues. The CDR3 region has the DNA TGTGCCAGCAGCTTATTTGGAGCGGACCAGTTCTTC. This sequence encodes CASSLFGADQFF.

This clonotype has just a few counts. The V and J genes are TRBV27 and TRBJ2-3, with D perhaps matching TRBD2 (5 bases). V was trimmed by 6 bases and J by 2 bases, leaving 15 bases between them. Germline CDR1 and CDR2: MNHEY and SMNVEV (reference sequence). This CDR3 has 15 residues. The CDR3 loop reads CASSLLASNTDTQYF. The CDR3 bases are TGTGCCAGCAGCCTTCTGGCTAGCAACACAGATACGCAGTATTTT.

The chain uses TRBV5-1 and TRBJ2-1; D might be TRBD1 or TRBD2, each matching 5 bases. Germline CDR1 is SGHRS and CDR2 is YFSETQ. The V end was cut by 4 bases, the J end by 4 bases, with 15 bases between. The CDR3 covers 15 residues. CDR3 nucleotide sequence: TGCGCCAGCAGCAACGATGGGACGGATTACAATGAGCAGTTCTTC. It codes for CASSNDGTDYNEQFF. Full variable domain (remainder filled in from reference TRBV5-1 and TRBJ2-1): KAGVTQTPRYLIKTRGQQVTLSCSPISGHRSVSWYQQTPGQGLQFLFEYFSETQRNKGNFPGRFSGRQFSNSRSEMNVSTLELGDSALYLCASSNDGTDYNEQFFGPGTRLTVL.

This clonotype has a handful of counts. The chain links TRBV27 to TRBJ2-7, with TRBD2 as a possible D gene (6 bases). The CDR3 sequence is 17 residues long. The V gene lost 4 bases and the J gene lost 0 bases, with 19 bases spanning the gap. The germline V gene has CDR1 MNHEY and CDR2 SMNVEV (reference sequence). Written as DNA, the CDR3 is TGTGCCAGCAGTTCCCGGACCAGCGGGCTACTCTCCTACGAGCAGTACTTC. It translates to CASSSRTSGLLSYEQYF.

This clonotype was detected a few times. V usage is TRBV6-6 and J usage is TRBJ1-2, with 8 bases that match TRBD1. This CDR3 is 12 amino acids long. The junction had 5 bases not matched to a gene; V was cut back by 10 bases and J by 4 bases. From germline, CDR1 is MNHNY and CDR2 SVGAGI (reference sequence). CDR3 amino acids: CATLTGAYGYTF. CDR3 nucleotides: TGTGCCACATTGACAGGGGCCTATGGCTACACCTTC.

This clonotype was seen a handful of times. The rearrangement joins TRBV6-1 to TRBJ2-7; 10 positions match TRBD1. Germline V gene sequence: CDR1 MNHNS, CDR2 SASEGT. V lost 4 bases and J lost 3; bases outside the gene matches: 9. This CDR3 has 16 amino acids. CDR3 residues: CASSGTGTGAYYEQYF. As DNA, the CDR3 is TGTGCCAGCAGTGGCACCGGGACAGGGGCCTACTACGAGCAGTACTTC.

The rearrangement uses TRBV2 and TRBJ1-2; 7 nucleotides match TRBD1. Trimming at V came to 4 bases and at J to 7 bases, leaving 6 bases not matched to a gene. Germline CDR1 reads SNHLY; CDR2 reads FYNNEI. The CDR3 consists of 13 residues. Here the CDR3 DNA reads TGTGCCAGCAGTGCAGCAGGGGGTGTTGGCTACACCTTC. This translates into CASSAAGGVGYTF.

This clonotype occurred a few times. The V call is TRBV20-1, the J call TRBJ1-2, with TRBD1 matching 8 bases. The CDR3 consists of 15 residues. The trim removed 5 bases at V and 2 bases at J, leaving 10 bases unmatched. The germline V gene has CDR1 DFQATT and CDR2 SNEGSKA (reference sequence). CDR3 sequence: CSAPETGGQNYGYTF. The CDR3 DNA reads TGCAGTGCTCCCGAAACAGGGGGTCAGAACTATGGCTACACCTTC.